This T cell receptor (beta chain) was retrieved from a study of T cell changes during pregnancy in multiple sclerosis. The CDR3 sequence is 18 residues long. Looked up from germline, CDR1 is SGHRS and CDR2 is YFSETQ. After removal of 4 bases from V and 1 base from J, the junction contained 13 bases not matched to a gene. This table comes from immunoSEQ multiplex PCR, and its TCRdb copy is limited to in-frame clones, with some not included. This table holds 65,000 or so clones, 90% found once. The gene calls are TRBV5-1 and TRBJ2-3; 9 bases align to TRBD2. The starting material was peripheral blood, obtained in the second trimester of pregnancy. The TCR sequence derives from a female donor in good health, enrolled as a control in a pregnancy study. The CDR3, as DNA: TGCGCCAGCAGCGTTAATCCTAGCGGGATGCCCGGCACAGATACGCAGTATTTT. This translates into CASSVNPSGMPGTDTQYF.